This T cell receptor beta chain was identified during a study of cytomegalovirus exposure and HLA in healthy donors. On the study more broadly: A previous analysis identified about 110 million unique TCR beta sequences derived from around 200 million T cells. General study results and limits: Solely CMV serostatus was available to characterize immune exposure.

In regard to this clone: Antigen specificity is unknown.

Vbeta (60) and Jbeta (13) primers were used in the PCR. Assay: immunoSEQ multiplex PCR; the TCRdb copy retains only in-frame clones and omits some. Among about 170,000 clones listed, more than 80% were seen once. The clonotype originates from a woman aged 18-35 years in good health and CMV-seronegative. Sequencing was done on a sample of PBMCs.

CDR3 in amino acids: CASSLGQGALVDTQYF. As DNA, the CDR3 is TGTGCCAGCAGCTTGGGACAGGGGGCTTTGGTAGATACGCAGTATTTT. The chain combines TRBV5-6 with TRBJ2-3, with 10 bases lining up with TRBD1. CDR1 is SGHDT, CDR2 YYEEEE, per germline. The CDR3 runs to 16 residues. The V segment lost 0 bases and the J segment 5 bases; nucleotides outside the gene matches: 6.